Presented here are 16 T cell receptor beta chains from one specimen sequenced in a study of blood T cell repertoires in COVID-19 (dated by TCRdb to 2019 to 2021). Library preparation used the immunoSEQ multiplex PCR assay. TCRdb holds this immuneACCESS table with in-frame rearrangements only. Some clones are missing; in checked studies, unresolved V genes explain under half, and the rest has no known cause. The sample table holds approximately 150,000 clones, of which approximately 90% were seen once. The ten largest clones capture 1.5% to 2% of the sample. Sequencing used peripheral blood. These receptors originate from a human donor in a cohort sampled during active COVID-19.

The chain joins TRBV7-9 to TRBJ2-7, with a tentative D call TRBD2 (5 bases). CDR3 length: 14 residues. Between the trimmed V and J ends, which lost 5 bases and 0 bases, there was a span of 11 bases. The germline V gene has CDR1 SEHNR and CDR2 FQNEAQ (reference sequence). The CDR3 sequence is CASSVGALSYEQYF. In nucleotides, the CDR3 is TGTGCCAGCAGCGTGGGAGCGCTCTCCTACGAGCAGTACTTC.

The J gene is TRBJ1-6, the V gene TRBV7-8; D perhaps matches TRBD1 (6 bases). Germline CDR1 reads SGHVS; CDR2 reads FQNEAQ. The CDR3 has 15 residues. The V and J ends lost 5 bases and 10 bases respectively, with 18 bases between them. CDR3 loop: CASSARAGAESPLHF. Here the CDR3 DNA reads TGTGCCAGCAGCGCCCGTGCGGGGGCGGAATCACCCCTCCACTTT.

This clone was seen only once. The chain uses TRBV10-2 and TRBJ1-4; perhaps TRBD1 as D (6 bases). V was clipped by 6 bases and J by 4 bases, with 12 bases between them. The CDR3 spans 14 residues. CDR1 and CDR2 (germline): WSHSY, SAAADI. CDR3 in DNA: TGCGCCAGCAGACCAGGGGCCTTTAATGAAAAACTGTTTTTT. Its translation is CASRPGAFNEKLFF.

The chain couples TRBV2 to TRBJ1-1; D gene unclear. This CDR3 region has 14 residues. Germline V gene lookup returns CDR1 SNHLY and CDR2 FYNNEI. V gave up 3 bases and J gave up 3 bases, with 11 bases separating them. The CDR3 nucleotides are TGTGCCAGCAGTGATCTGGGTGGGCACACTGAAGCTTTCTTT. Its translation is CASSDLGGHTEAFF. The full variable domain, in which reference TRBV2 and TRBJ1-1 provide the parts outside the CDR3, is EPEVTQTPSHQVTQMGQEVILRCVPISNHLYFYWYRQILGQKVEFLVSFYNNEISEKSEIFDDQFSVERPDGSNFTLKIRSTKLEDSAMYFCASSDLGGHTEAFFGQGTRLTVV.

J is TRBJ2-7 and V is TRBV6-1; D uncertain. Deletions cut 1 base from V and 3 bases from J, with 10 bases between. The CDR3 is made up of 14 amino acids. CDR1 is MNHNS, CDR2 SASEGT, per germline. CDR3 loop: CASSEVGTIYEQYF. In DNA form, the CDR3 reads TGTGCCAGCAGTGAAGTTGGCACTATCTACGAGCAGTACTTC.

In nucleotides, the CDR3 is TGTGCCAGCAGCCCTCAGGGGGCCGTCGAGACCCAGTACTTC. Encoded protein: CASSPQGAVETQYF. The chain employs TRBV11-2 and TRBJ2-5; TRBD1 matches at 8 bases. V dropped 5 bases and J dropped 5; count of bases not matched to a gene: 7. This CDR3 has 14 residues. Per the germline V gene, CDR1 is SGHAT and CDR2 is FQNNGV.

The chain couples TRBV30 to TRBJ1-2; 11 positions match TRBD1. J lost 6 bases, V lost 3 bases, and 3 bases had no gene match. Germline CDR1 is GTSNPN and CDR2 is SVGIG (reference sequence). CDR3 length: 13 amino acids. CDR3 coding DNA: TGTGCCTGGAGGGACAGGGGGCGGGATGGCTACACCTTC. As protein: CAWRDRGRDGYTF.

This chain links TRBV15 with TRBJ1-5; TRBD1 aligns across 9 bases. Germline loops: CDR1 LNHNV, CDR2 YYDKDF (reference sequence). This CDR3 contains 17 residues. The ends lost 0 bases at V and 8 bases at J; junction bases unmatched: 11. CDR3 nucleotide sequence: TGTGCCACCAGCAGAGATACGGGACAGGGCCAACGAGAGCCCCAGCATTTT. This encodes CATSRDTGQGQREPQHF.

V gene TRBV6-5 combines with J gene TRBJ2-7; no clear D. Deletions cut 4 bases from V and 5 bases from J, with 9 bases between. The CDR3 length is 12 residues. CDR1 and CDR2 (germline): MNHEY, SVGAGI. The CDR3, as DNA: TGTGCCAGCAGTTCTAGGTCCCACGAGCAGTACTTC. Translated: CASSSRSHEQYF.

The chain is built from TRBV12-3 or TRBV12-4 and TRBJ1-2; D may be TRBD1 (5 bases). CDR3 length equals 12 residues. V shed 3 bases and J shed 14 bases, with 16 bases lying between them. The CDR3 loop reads CASSLSGPKGTF. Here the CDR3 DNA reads TGTGCCAGCAGTTTGTCAGGGCCTAAAGGAACCTTC.

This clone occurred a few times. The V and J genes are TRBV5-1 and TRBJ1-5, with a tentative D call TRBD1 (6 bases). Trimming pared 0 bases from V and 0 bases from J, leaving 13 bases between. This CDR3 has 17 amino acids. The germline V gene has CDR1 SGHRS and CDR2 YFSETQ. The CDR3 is CASSLGGQTLSNQPQHF. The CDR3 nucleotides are TGCGCCAGCAGCTTGGGGGGGCAGACCCTTAGCAATCAGCCCCAGCATTTT.

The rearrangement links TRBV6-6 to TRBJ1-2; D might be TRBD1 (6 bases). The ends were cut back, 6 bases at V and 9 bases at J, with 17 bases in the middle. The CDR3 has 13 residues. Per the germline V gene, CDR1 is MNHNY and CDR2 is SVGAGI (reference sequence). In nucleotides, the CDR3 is TGTGCCAGCAGCGTACCCTACAGGGCCAGCTACACCTTC. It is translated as CASSVPYRASYTF.

DNA for the CDR3: TGTGCCAGCAGTTACGGCCAGGGCTTTAGGTCACCCCTCCACTTT. It translates to CASSYGQGFRSPLHF. The chain carries TRBV6-5 and TRBJ1-6; D is perhaps TRBD1 (5 bases). The V end was cut by 2 bases, the J end by 10 bases, with 15 bases between. The CDR3 sequence is 15 residues long. CDR1 MNHEY and CDR2 SVGAGI come from the germline V gene.

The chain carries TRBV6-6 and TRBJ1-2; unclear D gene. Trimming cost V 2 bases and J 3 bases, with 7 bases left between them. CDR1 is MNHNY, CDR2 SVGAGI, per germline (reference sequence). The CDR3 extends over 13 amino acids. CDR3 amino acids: CASSYSQDYGYTF. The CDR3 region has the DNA TGTGCCAGCAGTTACAGTCAGGACTATGGCTACACCTTC.

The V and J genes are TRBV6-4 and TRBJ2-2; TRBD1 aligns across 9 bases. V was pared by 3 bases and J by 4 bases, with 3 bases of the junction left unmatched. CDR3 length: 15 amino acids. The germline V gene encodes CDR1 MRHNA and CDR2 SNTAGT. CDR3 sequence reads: CASSEDRGGTGELFF. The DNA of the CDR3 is TGTGCCAGCAGTGAAGACAGGGGGGGCACCGGGGAGCTGTTTTTT.

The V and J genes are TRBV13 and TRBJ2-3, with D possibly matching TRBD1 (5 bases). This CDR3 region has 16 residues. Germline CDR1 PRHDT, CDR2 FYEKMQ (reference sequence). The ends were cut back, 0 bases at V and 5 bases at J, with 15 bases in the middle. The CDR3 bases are TGTGCCAGCAGCTTAGGCCAGGGCTTTGGTGAAGATACGCAGTATTTT. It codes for CASSLGQGFGEDTQYF.